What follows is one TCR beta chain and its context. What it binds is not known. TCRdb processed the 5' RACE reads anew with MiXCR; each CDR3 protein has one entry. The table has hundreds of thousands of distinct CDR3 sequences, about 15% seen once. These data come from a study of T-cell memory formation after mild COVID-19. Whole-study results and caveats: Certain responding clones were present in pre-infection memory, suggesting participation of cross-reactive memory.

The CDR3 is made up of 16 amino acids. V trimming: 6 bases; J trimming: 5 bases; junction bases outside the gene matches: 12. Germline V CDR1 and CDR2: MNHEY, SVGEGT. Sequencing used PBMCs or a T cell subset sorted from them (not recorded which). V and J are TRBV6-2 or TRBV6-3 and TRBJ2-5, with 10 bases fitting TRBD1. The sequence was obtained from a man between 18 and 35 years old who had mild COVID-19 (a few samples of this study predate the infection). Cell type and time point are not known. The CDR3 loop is CASRQPGQGSGETQYF. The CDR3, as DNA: TGTGCCAGCAGGCAACCGGGACAGGGGAGCGGGGAGACCCAGTACTTC.